Below, 30 T cell receptor beta chains from the same sample are listed, as sequenced in a study of shared clonotypes between healthy human individuals. The method was immunoSEQ multiplex PCR; TCRdb's version includes in-frame clones alone and lacks a portion of them. Among 2,500,000 or so clones listed, 90% to 95% were seen once. Sequencing used naive CD4+ T cells from PBMCs. Subset noted: CD45RA+ positively selected. The origin of the receptors is a young man in good health. Some clones in this sample may be carry-over from other donors' samples.

The CDR3 here is CASSPGVNYGYTF. Written as DNA, the CDR3 is TGTGCCAGCAGTCCGGGGGTCAACTATGGCTACACCTTC. The chain employs TRBV6-1 and TRBJ1-2; TRBD1 is a possible D gene (5 bases). CDR1 is MNHNS, CDR2 SASEGT, per germline. Trimming shortened V by 5 bases and J by 2 bases, and 9 bases separated the two germline ends. The CDR3 covers 13 residues.

The chain uses TRBV2 and TRBJ2-5; 8 bases match TRBD1. Germline CDR1 SNHLY, CDR2 FYNNEI. V was pared by 8 bases and J by 7 bases, with 15 bases of the junction left unmatched. This CDR3 contains 15 residues. This chain's CDR3 is CASRAPTGVLGTQYF. CDR3 coding DNA: TGTGCCAGCCGGGCTCCGACAGGGGTCCTCGGGACCCAGTACTTC. The variable domain in full, completed from reference TRBV2 and TRBJ2-5, reads EPEVTQTPSHQVTQMGQEVILRCVPISNHLYFYWYRQILGQKVEFLVSFYNNEISEKSEIFDDQFSVERPDGSNFTLKIRSTKLEDSAMYFCASRAPTGVLGTQYFGPGTRLLVL.

As regards this clone: Distinct nucleotide sequences in the sample also encode this CDR3. The chain links TRBV12-5 to TRBJ1-1, with D unresolved. CDR1 and CDR2 from the germline V gene are LGHNT and FRNRAP. The CDR3 is 13 amino acids. V was shortened by 3 bases and J by 1 base, with 6 bases between the two germline ends. CDR3: CASGLTENTEAFF. CDR3 in DNA: TGTGCTAGTGGTTTAACCGAGAACACTGAAGCTTTCTTT.

In its sample, this clone was seen once. Other nucleotide sequences in the sample specify the same CDR3. This chain connects TRBV19 to TRBJ2-7; TRBD2 aligns across 10 bases. Germline V gene data show CDR1 as LNHDA and CDR2 as SQIVND (reference sequence). After removal of 4 bases from V and 0 bases from J, the junction contained 0 bases not matched to a gene. This CDR3 is 14 amino acids long. CDR3 DNA: TGTGCCAGTAGTAGACTAGCGGGCTCCTACGAGCAGTACTTC. As protein: CASSRLAGSYEQYF.

The genes are TRBV5-1 and TRBJ2-7; TRBD1 matches 9 bases. V shed 3 bases and J 2 bases; nucleotides not matched to a gene: 3. The CDR3 extends over 14 amino acids. Germline lookup yields CDR1 SGHRS and CDR2 YFSETQ. The CDR3 DNA reads as TGCGCCAGCAGCTCGAACAGGGGGCCCTACGAGCAGTACTTC. It is translated as CASSSNRGPYEQYF.

The chain is built from TRBV19 and TRBJ2-1; 14 bases align to TRBD2. Trimming took 5 bases from V and 7 from J; bases not matched to a gene: 4. The CDR3 totals 15 residues. Germline values: CDR1 LNHDA, CDR2 SQIVND (reference sequence). Here the CDR3 reads CASSSRTSGRNEQFF. The CDR3 nucleotides read TGTGCCAGTAGTTCAAGGACTAGCGGGAGGAATGAGCAGTTCTTC. Together with reference TRBV19 and TRBJ2-1, the CDR3 gives the full variable domain: DGGITQSPKYLFRKEGQNVTLSCEQNLNHDAMYWYRQDPGQGLRLIYYSQIVNDFQKGDIAEGYSVSREKKESFPLTVTSAQKNPTAFYLCASSSRTSGRNEQFFGPGTRLTVL.

The chain's CDR3 is CASSVVCRLGTEAFF. The CDR3 DNA sequence: TGTGCCAGCAGCGTAGTTTGCAGGTTGGGCACTGAAGCTTTCTTT. The chain is built from TRBV9 and TRBJ1-1; no firm D call. V lost 0 bases to trimming and J lost 4 bases, with 13 bases between them. CDR1 and CDR2 (germline): SGDLS, YYNGEE. CDR3 size: 15 residues.

The rearrangement links TRBV28 to TRBJ2-1, with 13 bases matching TRBD2. The CDR3 runs to 18 residues. The germline V gene has CDR1 MDHEN and CDR2 SYDVKM. V shed 10 bases, J shed 9 bases, and the junction held 21 bases outside the gene matches. The CDR3 is CATYRRTSGSRWESEQFF. The CDR3 DNA reads TGTGCCACCTACCGGAGGACTAGCGGGAGTAGGTGGGAAAGTGAGCAGTTCTTC.

The chain uses TRBV5-1 and TRBJ1-2; D unclear. This CDR3 comprises 13 residues. CDR1 SGHRS and CDR2 YFSETQ come from the germline V gene. V dropped 2 bases and J dropped 3 bases, with 8 bases sitting between them. CDR3 nucleotides: TGCGCCAGCAGCTTCCAGGCCCACTATGGCTACACCTTC. It codes for CASSFQAHYGYTF. The variable domain in full, completed from reference TRBV5-1 and TRBJ1-2, reads KAGVTQTPRYLIKTRGQQVTLSCSPISGHRSVSWYQQTPGQGLQFLFEYFSETQRNKGNFPGRFSGRQFSNSRSEMNVSTLELGDSALYLCASSFQAHYGYTFGSGTRLTVV.

This clone occurred once. The same CDR3 can be traced to other DNA sequences in this sample. The DNA of the CDR3 is TGTGCCAGCTCACCCGGGACTAGCGGGGAAGAGACCCAGTACTTC. Amino acid sequence: CASSPGTSGEETQYF. V and J are TRBV18 and TRBJ2-5, with TRBD2 matching 13 bases. Trimming at V came to 3 bases and at J to 3 bases, leaving 1 base not matched to a gene. The CDR3 is 15 amino acids. CDR1 and CDR2 from the germline V gene are KGHSH and LQKENI.

The chain has TRBV28 and TRBJ2-7; maybe TRBD1 (5 bases). The CDR3 runs 15 residues. Germline CDR1 is MDHEN and CDR2 is SYDVKM. With 5 bases removed from V and 7 bases from J, the gap between germline ends came to 21 bases. The CDR3 loop reads CASSPNLVRVGEQYF. The CDR3 DNA reads TGTGCCAGCAGTCCTAACTTGGTCAGGGTCGGTGAGCAGTACTTC.

The chain links TRBV7-2 to TRBJ2-5; 8 positions agree with TRBD1. V was clipped by 8 bases and J by 4 bases; unmatched bases: 15. This CDR3 is 16 amino acids long. Germline-derived CDR1 and CDR2 are SGHTA and FQGNSA. This chain's CDR3 is CASAQGLRGPGETQYF. The CDR3 DNA reads TGTGCCAGCGCGCAGGGGCTCAGGGGGCCGGGAGAGACCCAGTACTTC. Drawing the rest from reference TRBV7-2 and TRBJ2-5, the complete variable domain is GAGVSQSPSNKVTEKGKDVELRCDPISGHTALYWYRQSLGQGLEFLIYFQGNSAPDKSGLPSDRFSAERTGGSVSTLTIQRTQQEDSAVYLCASAQGLRGPGETQYFGPGTRLLVL.

This chain connects TRBV4-2 to TRBJ2-6; 7 bases agree with TRBD2. The CDR3 runs 16 residues. The junction had 1 base not matched to a gene; V was cut back by 0 bases and J by 2 bases. CDR1 is LGHNA, CDR2 YNFKEQ, per germline. CDR3 nucleotide sequence: TGTGCCAGCAGCCAAGACCGGGGGGCTGGGGCCAACGTCCTGACTTTC. It encodes CASSQDRGAGANVLTF.

The V call is TRBV5-5, the J call TRBJ2-5, with D maybe TRBD2 (5 bases). There are 13 residues in the CDR3. The germline gives CDR1 SGHKS, CDR2 YYEKEE (reference sequence). V lost 4 bases and J lost 7, with 14 bases in between. CDR3 sequence (DNA): TGTGCCAGCAGCCCGACGAGGGAAGCGACCCAGTACTTC. It specifies CASSPTREATQYF.

This chain links TRBV28 with TRBJ2-7; 7 positions agree with TRBD2. Germline V lookup: CDR1 MDHEN, CDR2 SYDVKM. The ends lost 7 bases at V and 3 bases at J; junction bases unmatched: 12. This CDR3 spans 15 amino acids. The CDR3 reads CASKVPGLYDYEQYF. The CDR3 region has the DNA TGTGCCAGCAAAGTACCGGGACTATACGACTACGAGCAGTACTTC.

The rearrangement uses TRBV28 and TRBJ1-1; D gene uncertain. CDR1 and CDR2 (germline): MDHEN, SYDVKM. This CDR3 is built from 12 residues. V was trimmed by 11 bases and J by 4 bases, leaving 14 bases between them. The CDR3 here is CAGPQRSTEAFF. Here the CDR3 DNA reads TGTGCCGGCCCTCAAAGGAGCACTGAAGCTTTCTTT.

The genes are TRBV7-2 and TRBJ2-1; D is unclear. The germline V and J ends were trimmed by 7 bases and 5 bases, with 12 bases remaining between them. Germline V lookup: CDR1 SGHTA, CDR2 FQGNSA. There are 13 residues in the CDR3. The CDR3 loop reads CASMTNENNEQFF. Written as DNA, the CDR3 is TGTGCCAGCATGACCAACGAAAACAATGAGCAGTTCTTC.

V and J are TRBV7-2 and TRBJ2-1, with unresolved D. Germline V lookup: CDR1 SGHTA, CDR2 FQGNSA. The CDR3 runs to 16 residues. V shed 1 base and J shed 0 bases, with 10 bases lying between them. The CDR3 loop is CASSLGRLLSYNEQFF. The CDR3 nucleotides read TGTGCCAGCAGCTTAGGACGACTCCTCTCCTACAATGAGCAGTTCTTC. Filled out from reference TRBV7-2 and TRBJ2-1, the complete variable domain reads GAGVSQSPSNKVTEKGKDVELRCDPISGHTALYWYRQSLGQGLEFLIYFQGNSAPDKSGLPSDRFSAERTGGSVSTLTIQRTQQEDSAVYLCASSLGRLLSYNEQFFGPGTRLTVL.

The rearrangement joins TRBV28 to TRBJ2-1; 8 bases match TRBD2. V dropped 2 bases and J dropped 2; count of bases not matched to a gene: 8. The CDR3 is 17 residues long. The germline gives CDR1 MDHEN, CDR2 SYDVKM. The CDR3 DNA reads as TGTGCCAGCAGTTTAGGGCCAGCGGGAGCCCCCTACAATGAGCAGTTCTTC. Its protein is CASSLGPAGAPYNEQFF. The whole variable domain, filled in from reference TRBV28 and TRBJ2-1, reads DVKVTQSSRYLVKRTGEKVFLECVQDMDHENMFWYRQDPGLGLRLIYFSYDVKMKEKGDIPEGYSVSREKKERFSLILESASTNQTSMYLCASSLGPAGAPYNEQFFGPGTRLTVL.

The V call is TRBV6-1, the J call TRBJ2-3; D is undetermined. V was cut by 3 bases and J by 2 bases, with 9 bases left in between. Germline CDR1 and CDR2: MNHNS and SASEGT. The CDR3 has 14 residues. Written as DNA, the CDR3 is TGTGCCAGCAGTGAGAAGGACCACACAGATACGCAGTATTTT. Protein product: CASSEKDHTDTQYF.

This rearrangement joins TRBV5-1 to TRBJ1-3; no firm D call. CDR3 size: 16 residues. Trimming cost V 0 bases and J 0 bases, with 10 bases left between them. Germline-derived CDR1 and CDR2 are SGHRS and YFSETQ. The CDR3 reads CASSLVSDYSGNTIYF. The CDR3 nucleotides read TGCGCCAGCAGCTTGGTCTCGGATTACTCTGGAAACACCATATATTTT.

V gene TRBV7-2 combines with J gene TRBJ2-2; 7 positions match TRBD1. The J segment lost 1 base and the V segment lost 5 bases, leaving 7 bases of the junction unmatched. The CDR3 length is 16 residues. CDR1 SGHTA and CDR2 FQGNSA come from the germline V gene. The CDR3 is CASSRIRQGNTGELFF. In nucleotides, the CDR3 is TGTGCCAGCAGCCGAATAAGACAGGGGAACACCGGGGAGCTGTTTTTT.

The V call is TRBV15, the J call TRBJ2-1, with a weak D call TRBD2 (6 bases). Germline CDR1 is LNHNV and CDR2 is YYDKDF (reference sequence). V gave up 1 base and J gave up 8 bases, with 18 bases separating them. The CDR3 has 16 amino acids. This chain's CDR3 is CATSRGERSGVDEQFF. CDR3 DNA sequence: TGTGCCACCAGCAGAGGAGAGAGGTCGGGGGTCGATGAGCAGTTCTTC.

About this clone: Distinct nucleotide sequences in the sample also encode this CDR3. This chain joins TRBV7-2 and TRBJ2-2; D unresolved. V lost 3 bases to trimming and J lost 3 bases, with 2 bases between them. CDR1 is SGHTA, CDR2 FQGNSA, per germline. The CDR3 extends over 12 amino acids. CDR3 DNA: TGTGCCAGCAGCTTTGACACCGGGGAGCTGTTTTTT. It specifies CASSFDTGELFF.

The chain combines TRBV19 with TRBJ2-6; TRBD1 matches 9 bases. The J segment lost 0 bases and the V segment lost 4 bases, leaving 10 bases of the junction unmatched. The CDR3 spans 19 residues. CDR1 LNHDA and CDR2 SQIVND come from the germline V gene (reference sequence). Written as DNA, the CDR3 is TGTGCCAGTAGTACACAGGGGGCTACCTCTAGCTCTGGGGCCAACGTCCTGACTTTC. Encoded protein: CASSTQGATSSSGANVLTF. The complete variable domain, with remaining parts taken from reference TRBV19 and TRBJ2-6, reads DGGITQSPKYLFRKEGQNVTLSCEQNLNHDAMYWYRQDPGQGLRLIYYSQIVNDFQKGDIAEGYSVSREKKESFPLTVTSAQKNPTAFYLCASSTQGATSSSGANVLTFGAGSRLTVL.

This rearrangement joins TRBV5-1 to TRBJ2-3; D possibly corresponds to TRBD2 (5 bases). The germline V and J ends were trimmed by 3 bases and 4 bases, with 12 bases remaining between them. The germline V gene has CDR1 SGHRS and CDR2 YFSETQ. This CDR3 has 14 amino acids. CDR3 sequence: CASSSSSPPDTQYF. CDR3 DNA sequence: TGCGCCAGCAGCTCCTCTAGCCCCCCAGATACGCAGTATTTT.

The chain uses TRBV2 and TRBJ1-1; TRBD1 is a possible D gene (5 bases). The CDR3 has 18 amino acids. The germline V gene has CDR1 SNHLY and CDR2 FYNNEI. V shed 2 bases and J shed 0 bases, with 19 bases lying between them. The CDR3 protein is CASSERGGQGAVNTEAFF. The CDR3, as DNA: TGTGCCAGCAGTGAAAGGGGAGGGCAAGGGGCCGTGAACACTGAAGCTTTCTTT.

This chain uses TRBV6-1 with TRBJ2-2; TRBD1 might be the D (5 bases). V lost 4 bases, J lost 5 bases, and 11 bases lay in between. Germline V gene lookup returns CDR1 MNHNS and CDR2 SASEGT. The CDR3 totals 14 residues. CDR3 in DNA: TGTGCCAGCAGTGCCGGACATTCTACCGGGGAGCTGTTTTTT. Amino acids: CASSAGHSTGELFF.

This chain links TRBV5-1 with TRBJ1-4; D perhaps matches TRBD1 (5 bases). The V gene lost 3 bases and the J gene lost 3 bases, with 18 bases spanning the gap. Germline V gene data show CDR1 as SGHRS and CDR2 as YFSETQ. The CDR3 is 17 amino acids. The CDR3 loop is CASSSLTFEGANEKLFF. The CDR3 coding sequence is TGCGCCAGCAGCTCCCTTACCTTTGAAGGGGCTAATGAAAAACTGTTTTTT.

This chain connects TRBV11-2 to TRBJ2-3, with 7 bases that match TRBD1. Unmatched junction bases numbered 16, after V lost 6 bases and J lost 1 base. Germline assignment: CDR1 SGHAT and CDR2 FQNNGV. There are 18 residues in the CDR3. The CDR3 DNA sequence: TGTGCCAGCAGGGTGGGGCTGAGGGGGCGCCGGGGCACAGATACGCAGTATTTT. Amino acid sequence: CASRVGLRGRRGTDTQYF.